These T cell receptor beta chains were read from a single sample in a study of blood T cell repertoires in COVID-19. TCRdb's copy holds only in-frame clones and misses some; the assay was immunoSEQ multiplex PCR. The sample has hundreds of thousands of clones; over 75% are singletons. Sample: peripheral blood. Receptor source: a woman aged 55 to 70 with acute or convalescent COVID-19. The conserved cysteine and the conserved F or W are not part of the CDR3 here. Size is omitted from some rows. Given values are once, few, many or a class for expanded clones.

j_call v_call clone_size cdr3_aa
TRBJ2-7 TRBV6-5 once ASTNGYGLR
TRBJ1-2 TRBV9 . ASSVDVTGSGYT
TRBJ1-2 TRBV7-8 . ASSLTRVQNYGYT
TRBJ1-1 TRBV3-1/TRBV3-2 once ASSLTTGEPVPF
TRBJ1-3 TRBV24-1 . ATSRSGGGNTIY
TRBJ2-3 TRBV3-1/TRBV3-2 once ASSQVNGQISDTQY
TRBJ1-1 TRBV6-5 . ASSYTIQGEAF
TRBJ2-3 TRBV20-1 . SASQVVPDTQY
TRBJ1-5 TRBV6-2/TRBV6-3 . ASSYAGSPQH
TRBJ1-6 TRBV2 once ASRVDRGNSPLH
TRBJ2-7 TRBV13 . ASSSKQTGGDYEQY
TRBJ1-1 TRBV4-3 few ASSHAQGATEAF
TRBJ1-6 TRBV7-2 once ASLETRVLTGNSPLH
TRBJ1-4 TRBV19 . ASRPLDRGNEKLF
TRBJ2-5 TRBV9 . ASSADQGAQETQY
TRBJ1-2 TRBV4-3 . ASSQLRDRTNYGYT
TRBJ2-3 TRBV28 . ASSLGLTLNTPQY
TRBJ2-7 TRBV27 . ASSLRPGTSAEQY
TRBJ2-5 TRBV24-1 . ATSEHNGETQY
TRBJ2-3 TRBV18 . ASSPLGLAGADTQY
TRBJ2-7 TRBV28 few ASSLYLGLSYEQY
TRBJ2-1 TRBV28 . ASSSSVEQF
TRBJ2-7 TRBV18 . ASSPIGQEHEQY